Listed here are 32 T cell receptor beta chains from one sample, sequenced in a study of T cells after yellow fever vaccination. TCRdb re-called the 5' RACE reads with MiXCR, one entry per CDR3 protein. The repertoire holds fewer than 450,000 distinct CDR3 sequences, with 7% to 10% as singletons. Sample: PBMCs, taken around 45 days after the first yellow fever vaccination. These receptors were obtained from a man aged 18 to 29 who received the YFV17D yellow fever vaccine.

This clonotype was counted a few times. The CDR3 protein is CASSLGGIYNEQFF. The DNA for the CDR3 is TGTGCCAGCAGCTTGGGGGGGATATACAATGAGCAGTTCTTC. V gene TRBV7-9 combines with J gene TRBJ2-1; 7 bases fit TRBD2. The CDR3 consists of 14 residues. The V segment lost 3 bases and the J segment 4 bases; nucleotides outside the gene matches: 3. Germline V gene data show CDR1 as SEHNR and CDR2 as FQNEAQ (reference sequence).

In this sample, this clonotype turned up a few times. CDR3 protein: CSVRQGNTEAFF. In DNA, the CDR3 is TGCAGCGTACGACAAGGGAACACTGAAGCTTTCTTT. The J gene is TRBJ1-1, the V gene TRBV29-1; D unclear. This CDR3 is built from 12 residues. Germline V gene data show CDR1 as SQVTM and CDR2 as ANQGSEA. Trimming took off 6 bases at V and 1 base at J, with 9 bases between the two ends.

This clonotype was seen a handful of times. The chain carries TRBV20-1 and TRBJ2-5, with TRBD1 matching 7 bases. The CDR3 has 16 amino acids. The V and J ends lost 0 bases and 5 bases, in that order; junction bases with no gene match: 12. Germline lookup yields CDR1 DFQATT and CDR2 SNEGSKA (reference sequence). CDR3 amino acids: CSARDPGGQTAETQYF. In nucleotides, the CDR3 is TGCAGTGCTAGAGACCCTGGGGGACAGACGGCGGAGACCCAGTACTTC.

This clonotype was detected ten times or more. The chain links TRBV7-2 to TRBJ1-6; D gene unclear. V was shortened by 3 bases and J by 4 bases, with 7 bases between the two germline ends. CDR3 length equals 14 residues. Germline V gives CDR1 SGHTA, CDR2 FQGNSA. CDR3: CASSLLGYNSPLHF. The CDR3, as DNA: TGTGCCAGCAGCTTGCTAGGGTATAATTCACCCCTCCACTTT.

This clonotype has just a few counts. This chain uses TRBV6-6 with TRBJ2-5; either TRBD1 or TRBD2 may fit D (6 bases each). Trimming took off 8 bases at V and 4 bases at J, with 14 bases between the two ends. CDR3 length equals 13 residues. Per germline, CDR1 MNHNY and CDR2 SVGAGI (reference sequence). CDR3 sequence: CASRPGARETQYF. The CDR3 DNA follows: TGTGCCAGCCGGCCGGGGGCGCGAGAGACCCAGTACTTC.

This clonotype was picked up a small number of times. The chain couples TRBV18 to TRBJ2-7; D call uncertain. The germline CDR1 and CDR2 sequences are KGHSH and LQKENI. CDR3 length equals 13 residues. Between the trimmed V and J ends, which lost 0 bases and 4 bases, there was a span of 7 bases. CDR3 residues: CASSPPGIYEQYF. DNA of the CDR3: TGTGCCAGCTCACCACCGGGGATATACGAGCAGTACTTC.

In its sample, this clonotype was seen a few times. The V gene is TRBV4-1, the J gene TRBJ2-5; 13 bases match TRBD2. V lost 5 bases to trimming and J lost 5 bases; unmatched junction nucleotides: 11. The CDR3 runs 17 residues. Germline CDR1 MGHRA, CDR2 YSYEKL. CDR3 sequence (DNA): TGCGCCAGCAGCTATAGGACTAGCGGGGGTAAGGTGGAGACCCAGTACTTC. Encoded protein: CASSYRTSGGKVETQYF.

The J gene is TRBJ1-5, the V gene TRBV7-8; D is possibly TRBD1 (5 bases). The CDR3 totals 17 residues. Trimming shortened V by 4 bases and J by 2 bases, and 18 bases separated the two germline ends. The germline gives CDR1 SGHVS, CDR2 FQNEAQ. For the CDR3, the DNA is TGTGCCAGCAGCTGGGGGTGGGGGGGAGGAGGCAATCAGCCCCAGCATTTT. The encoded protein is CASSWGWGGGGNQPQHF.

This clonotype has a handful of counts. This chain links TRBV10-3 with TRBJ1-5, with D possibly TRBD1 on 5 matching bases. Trimming cost V 2 bases and J 7 bases, with 9 bases left between them. The CDR3 loop spans 13 amino acids. Germline V gene sequence: CDR1 ENHRY, CDR2 SYGVKD. The CDR3 spells CAISEAGGQPQHF. The CDR3 coding sequence is TGTGCCATCAGTGAGGCGGGGGGGCAGCCCCAGCATTTT.

This clonotype was counted ten times or more. The chain links TRBV12-3 or TRBV12-4 to TRBJ2-2; 7 bases match TRBD1. Trimming removed 11 bases from V and 0 bases from J; junction bases left unmatched: 3. The CDR3 loop spans 13 amino acids. The CDR3 protein is CAQGVANTGELFF. For the CDR3, the DNA is TGTGCCCAGGGGGTAGCGAACACCGGGGAGCTGTTTTTT.

The chain recombines TRBV7-9 with TRBJ2-7; no clear D. The length of the CDR3 is 13 residues. Germline V gene lookup returns CDR1 SEHNR and CDR2 FQNEAQ (reference sequence). Trimming shortened V by 5 bases and J by 6 bases, and 14 bases separated the two germline ends. As DNA, the CDR3 is TGTGCCAGCAGCCCCGGGCCTTTTTCCGAGCAGTACGTC. Translation: CASSPGPFSEQYV.

The rearrangement links TRBV20-1 to TRBJ2-3; TRBD2 aligns across 9 bases. The CDR3 spans 15 residues. The germline gives CDR1 DFQATT, CDR2 SNEGSKA (reference sequence). Trimming removed 4 bases from V and 0 bases from J; junction bases left unmatched: 5. The DNA for the CDR3 is TGCAGTGCTACCGCAAGCGGGGGGAGCACAGATACGCAGTATTTT. This sequence encodes CSATASGGSTDTQYF.

The V gene is TRBV7-6, the J gene TRBJ2-7; TRBD1 aligns across 9 bases. Trimming took 1 base from V and 2 from J; bases not matched to a gene: 6. This CDR3 contains 16 residues. The germline gives CDR1 SGHVS, CDR2 FNYEAQ. The CDR3 DNA reads TGTGCCAGCAGCTTAGGACTAGGGACAGGGACCTACGAGCAGTACTTC. This encodes CASSLGLGTGTYEQYF. Variable domain in full (rest from reference TRBV7-6 and TRBJ2-7): GAGVSQSPRYKVTKRGQDVALRCDPISGHVSLYWYRQALGQGPEFLTYFNYEAQQDKSGLPNDRFSAERPEGSISTLTIQRTEQRDSAMYRCASSLGLGTGTYEQYFGPGTRLTVT.

The rearrangement links TRBV5-1 to TRBJ2-2, with TRBD2 matching over 8 bases. This CDR3 has 15 residues. Germline V gene sequence: CDR1 SGHRS, CDR2 YFSETQ. The trim removed 3 bases at V and 8 bases at J, leaving 9 bases unmatched. As DNA, the CDR3 is TGCGCCAGCAGCTGGAGACCGGGACTAGGAGGGGAGCTGTTTTTT. This encodes CASSWRPGLGGELFF.

The J gene is TRBJ1-1, the V gene TRBV6-5, with 8 bases fitting TRBD1. The CDR3 runs to 14 residues. Germline loops: CDR1 MNHEY, CDR2 SVGAGI. V shed 6 bases, J shed 10 bases, and the junction held 13 bases outside the gene matches. The CDR3 loop is CASRNDRGGERAFF. CDR3 in DNA: TGTGCCAGCAGAAATGACAGGGGCGGCGAGAGAGCTTTCTTT.

V gene TRBV5-1 combines with J gene TRBJ2-5; 8 bases line up with TRBD2. V lost 2 bases to trimming and J lost 0 bases; unmatched junction nucleotides: 6. The CDR3 consists of 16 residues. In germline, CDR1 is SGHRS, CDR2 YFSETQ. CDR3 bases: TGCGCCAGCAGCTTCCGACAGCGGGAGTACCAAGAGACCCAGTACTTC. This codes for CASSFRQREYQETQYF.

The V gene is TRBV18, the J gene TRBJ2-7; perhaps D is TRBD1 or TRBD2 (6 bases each). Germline loops: CDR1 KGHSH, CDR2 LQKENI. V lost 5 bases to trimming and J lost 4 bases, with 12 bases between them. The CDR3 sequence is 13 residues long. CDR3 in DNA: TGTGCCAGCTCAAGGGGGGAGGTGTACGAGCAGTACGTC. It is translated as CASSRGEVYEQYV.

This clonotype was detected only a few times. The chain links TRBV7-9 to TRBJ2-5, with D perhaps being TRBD1 or TRBD2 (7 bases each). Trimming left V 5 bases short and J 2 bases short, with 15 bases between. The CDR3 contains 15 residues. Germline-derived CDR1 and CDR2 are SEHNR and FQNEAQ (reference sequence). The CDR3 nucleotides read TGTGCCAGCAGCCAGCCCCAGGGGGGGCAAGAGACCCAGTACTTC. Translation gives CASSQPQGGQETQYF.

In DNA form, the CDR3 reads TGTGCCAGCAGCTTAGCGCTGCTCGCTAGCGGGGGCCAAGAGACCCAGTACTTC. This encodes CASSLALLASGGQETQYF. The genes are TRBV7-2 and TRBJ2-5; 10 nucleotides line up with TRBD2. Germline V gene lookup returns CDR1 SGHTA and CDR2 FQGNSA. The V gene end was trimmed by 0 bases and the J gene end by 1 base; junction bases not matched to a gene: 8. CDR3 length: 18 amino acids.

The chain is built from TRBV23-1 and TRBJ2-5; 10 nucleotides match TRBD2. TRBV23-1 is placed among ORFs of uncertain function. Trimming cost V 2 bases and J 1 base; bases outside gene matches: 4. This CDR3 is 16 amino acids long. In DNA, the CDR3 is TGCGCCAGCAGTCAACGGCTAGCGGGGGCCCAAGAGACCCAGTACTTC. Encoded protein: CASSQRLAGAQETQYF.

In its sample, this clonotype was seen a few times. The chain couples TRBV7-9 to TRBJ2-1; D could derive from TRBD1 or TRBD2 (5 bases each). Per the germline V gene, CDR1 is SEHNR and CDR2 is FQNEAQ (reference sequence). V was pared by 4 bases and J by 2 bases, with 12 bases between. This CDR3 contains 15 residues. The CDR3 DNA reads as TGTGCCAGCAGCTCCTACGAGGGGCCCTACAATGAGCAGTTCTTC. This sequence encodes CASSSYEGPYNEQFF.

This clonotype occurred many times. The chain links TRBV12-3 or TRBV12-4 to TRBJ1-5, with D perhaps TRBD1 (5 bases). V dropped 1 base and J dropped 3 bases, with 10 bases sitting between them. The length of the CDR3 is 15 residues. CDR3 sequence: CASSLGGTVNQPQHF. CDR3 coding DNA: TGTGCCAGCAGTTTAGGGGGGACGGTCAATCAGCCCCAGCATTTT.

The chain recombines TRBV5-6 with TRBJ2-4; 7 bases match TRBD1. The CDR3 runs 13 residues. With 6 bases clipped from V and 8 bases from J, the junction kept 8 bases outside the gene matches. Germline V gene sequence: CDR1 SGHDT, CDR2 YYEEEE. The DNA for the CDR3 is TGTGCCAGCAACGACAGGGTAAAAGACATTCAGTACTTC. This translates into CASNDRVKDIQYF.

This clonotype appeared many times. The V and J genes are TRBV7-2 and TRBJ2-2, with unresolved D. Germline CDR1 is SGHTA and CDR2 is FQGNSA. V lost 5 bases to trimming and J lost 4 bases, with 11 bases between them. This CDR3 is 14 amino acids long. CDR3 coding DNA: TGTGCCAGCAGCCGAATAAGACCCACCGGGGAGCTGTTTTTT. It translates to CASSRIRPTGELFF.

The genes are TRBV20-1 and TRBJ2-3; D may be TRBD1 (6 bases). The V end lost 5 bases, the J end lost 0 bases, and 12 bases lay between the germline ends. The CDR3 has 14 amino acids. Germline V CDR1 and CDR2: DFQATT, SNEGSKA (reference sequence). The CDR3 DNA reads TGCAGTGCTCCCCTCCAGGGGAGCACAGATACGCAGTATTTT. It yields the protein CSAPLQGSTDTQYF.

The chain combines TRBV4-1 with TRBJ1-5, with D perhaps matching TRBD1 (6 bases). The CDR3 totals 15 residues. Germline V gives CDR1 MGHRA, CDR2 YSYEKL. V gave up 1 base and J gave up 3 bases, with 10 bases separating them. The CDR3: CASSQVQGPNQPQHF. CDR3 DNA sequence: TGCGCCAGCAGCCAAGTCCAGGGGCCCAATCAGCCCCAGCATTTT.

The rearrangement uses TRBV27 and TRBJ1-2; TRBD1 matches at 7 bases. J gave up 3 bases and V 5 bases, and 9 bases lay outside the gene matches. Germline-derived CDR1 and CDR2 are MNHEY and SMNVEV (reference sequence). The CDR3 length is 15 residues. CDR3 sequence: CASSPRSGTDYGYTF. CDR3 nucleotides: TGTGCCAGCAGTCCCCGATCCGGGACAGACTATGGCTACACCTTC.

This clonotype appeared many times. The CDR3 loop reads CASSQDGKAQFF. The CDR3 nucleotides are TGCGCCAGCAGCCAAGATGGGAAGGCGCAGTTCTTC. This rearrangement joins TRBV4-1 to TRBJ2-1; D call uncertain. Germline V gene sequence: CDR1 MGHRA, CDR2 YSYEKL. The V and J ends lost 0 bases and 12 bases respectively, with 9 bases between them. This CDR3 is built from 12 residues.

On this clonotype itself: This may be a read error, as it is one base from a much larger clone. This rearrangement joins TRBV6-1 to TRBJ2-1; the match to TRBD1 covers 10 bases. The CDR3 is 14 residues long. With 5 bases clipped from V and 8 bases from J, the junction kept 6 bases outside the gene matches. The V gene's germline CDR1 is MNHNS and CDR2 SASEGT. This CDR3 is CASSQDRGYDEQFF. CDR3 nucleotides: TGTGCCAGCAGTCAGGACAGGGGGTACGATGAGCAGTTCTTC.

This clonotype showed up many times. V gene TRBV10-3 combines with J gene TRBJ1-1; no definite D call. V was clipped by 6 bases and J by 4 bases, with 9 bases between them. Looked up from germline, CDR1 is ENHRY and CDR2 is SYGVKD. The CDR3 spans 12 residues. CDR3: CAISRGSTEAFF. The DNA of the CDR3 is TGTGCCATCAGCCGGGGTAGCACTGAAGCTTTCTTT.

The chain employs TRBV6-2 or TRBV6-3 and TRBJ2-7; 9 nucleotides line up with TRBD1. The germline V gene has CDR1 MNHEY and CDR2 SVGEGT. Germline trimming cut 5 bases from V and 4 bases from J; bases unmatched to any gene: 9. The CDR3 is made up of 15 amino acids. CDR3 sequence (DNA): TGTGCCAGCAGTCCCGGGACAGGGCTGAAGTACGAGCAGTACTTC. Protein product: CASSPGTGLKYEQYF.

This chain uses TRBV29-1 with TRBJ2-1, with 10 bases that match TRBD2. The V and J ends lost 7 bases and 8 bases, in that order; junction bases with no gene match: 8. Germline CDR1 SQVTM, CDR2 ANQGSEA. This CDR3 region has 13 residues. Here the CDR3 DNA reads TGCAGCGGGCGGGGACTAGCGAACCATGAGCAGTTCTTC. Its protein is CSGRGLANHEQFF.